Sequencing of this T cell receptor beta chain was carried out in a study of siplizumab effects on memory and regulatory T cells. V lost 7 bases and J lost 4; bases outside the gene matches: 6. The germline CDR1 and CDR2 sequences are MNHEY and SVGAGI. The CDR3 extends over 13 amino acids. Profiling relied on immunoSEQ multiplex PCR, and the TCRdb table lists in-frame clones only, not all of them. The profile shows around 100,000 clones, 92% of them singletons. As concerns this clone: No antigen is known for it.

Study-wide results and limits: Alloreactive sequences traceable to unstimulated CD4+ memory cells were significantly reduced by siplizumab. Whether the proliferating Tregs (from siplizumab cultures) were suppressive was not confirmed. Proliferating clones, CD4+ or CD8+, lacked an assignable naive or memory phenotype in roughly 75-95% of cases. Memory cells seemed less diverse than naive T cells, which also seemed major contributors to the alloresponse.

The receptor was isolated from a human donor in good health. The chain recombines TRBV6-5 with TRBJ2-7, with 8 bases matching TRBD2. Sequenced sample: Tregs sorted from blood. The CDR3 coding sequence is TGTGCCAGCACCCCACGGGGGGGTTACGAGCAGTACTTC. It yields the protein CASTPRGGYEQYF.